This T cell receptor (beta chain) was identified in a study of cytomegalovirus exposure and HLA in healthy donors. Comment on this clone: Antigen unknown.

Data came from immunoSEQ multiplex PCR; TCRdb stores just in-frame clones and leaves some out. The sample gives roughly 130,000 clones, about 86% of which show up once; 2.5% to 3.5% is in the top ten. Losses at the gene ends were 4 bases for V and 7 bases for J; bases not matched to a gene: 9. CDR1 SGHAT and CDR2 FQNNGV come from the germline V gene. This CDR3 spans 17 amino acids. General study results and limits: In vitro checks showed that three CMV-associated chains really do target CMV antigens.

The chain combines TRBV11-2 with TRBJ2-1, with TRBD2 matching over 14 bases. The clonotype was recovered from a man aged 18-30 years in good health and CMV-seronegative. Sequencing used PBMCs. This chain's CDR3 is CASSSPPGTSGRNEQFF. For the CDR3, the DNA is TGTGCCAGCAGCTCCCCCCCCGGGACTAGCGGGAGAAATGAGCAGTTCTTC.